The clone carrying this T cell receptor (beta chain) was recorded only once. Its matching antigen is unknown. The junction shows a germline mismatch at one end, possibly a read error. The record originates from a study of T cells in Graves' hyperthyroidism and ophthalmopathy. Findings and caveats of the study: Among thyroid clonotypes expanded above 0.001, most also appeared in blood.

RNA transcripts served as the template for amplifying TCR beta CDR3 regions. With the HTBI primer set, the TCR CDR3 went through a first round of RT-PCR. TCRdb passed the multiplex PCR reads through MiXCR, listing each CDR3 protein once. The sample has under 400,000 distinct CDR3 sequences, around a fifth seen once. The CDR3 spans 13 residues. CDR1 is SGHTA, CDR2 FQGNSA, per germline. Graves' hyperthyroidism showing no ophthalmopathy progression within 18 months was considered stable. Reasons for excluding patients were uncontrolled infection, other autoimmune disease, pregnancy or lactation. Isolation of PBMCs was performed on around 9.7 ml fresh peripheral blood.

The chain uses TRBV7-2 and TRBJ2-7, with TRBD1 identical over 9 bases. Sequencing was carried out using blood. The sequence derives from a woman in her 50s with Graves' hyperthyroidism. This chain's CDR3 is CASRSGTGNERYF. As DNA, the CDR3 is TGTGCCAGCAGGTCCGGGACAGGGAACGAGCGGTACTTC.